This section outlines one TCR beta chain sequence together with its context. The antigen remains unidentified. This entry is derived from a study of CD8+ T cells in alopecia areata. Study at large: Twice daily, treated patients received 5 to 10 mg of oral tofacitinib.

Individuals with alopecia areata gave both lesional scalp punch biopsies and peripheral blood for collection. Germline lookup yields CDR1 SGDLS and CDR2 YYNGEE. Deletions cut 0 bases from V and 7 bases from J, with 17 bases between. The CDR3 covers 15 residues. Following extraction, RNA underwent reverse transcription to cDNA, which served as the sequencing template. This table comes from immunoSEQ multiplex PCR, and its TCRdb copy is limited to in-frame clones, with some not included. The table has around 200,000 clones, roughly 60% seen once. Points from the study as a whole: Sequencing of scalp samples also includes resident alphabeta T cells from normal skin. Affected scalp, especially in alopecia totalis/universalis, had a higher clonality than normal scalp did.

The source of this sequence is a human donor with alopecia areata. Sample: CD4+ T cells sorted from blood, taken at week 0. The chain joins TRBV9 to TRBJ2-7; no definite D call. CDR3 sequence: CASSVGSGLAMEQYF. CDR3 bases: TGTGCCAGCAGCGTAGGGAGTGGTTTGGCAATGGAGCAGTACTTC. The entire variable domain, with the rest obtained from reference TRBV9 and TRBJ2-7, is as follows: DSGVTQTPKHLITATGQRVTLRCSPRSGDLSVYWYQQSLDQGLQFLIQYYNGEERAKGNILERFSAQQFPDLHSELNLSSLELGDSALYFCASSVGSGLAMEQYFGPGTRLTVT.